The 14 T cell receptor beta chains presented below share a single source sample, sequenced in a study of blood T cell repertoires in COVID-19. Clones were read by immunoSEQ multiplex PCR, and TCRdb kept only the in-frame ones, dropping some. The sample holds just under 50,000 clones; 84% are singletons and the top ten take approximately 7.1%. What was sequenced was peripheral blood. These receptors were obtained from a human donor in a cohort sampled during active COVID-19.

The rearrangement joins TRBV7-8 to TRBJ1-1, with D perhaps TRBD1 (5 bases). The CDR3 sequence is 13 residues long. Trimming stripped 5 bases from V and 4 bases from J, with 11 bases between. The germline V gene encodes CDR1 SGHVS and CDR2 FQNEAQ. The CDR3 DNA is TGTGCCAGCAGCCGGACACTAGGCACTGAAGCTTTCTTT. Translated, it gives CASSRTLGTEAFF.

The chain recombines TRBV6-2 or TRBV6-3 with TRBJ2-7, with TRBD2 as a possible D gene (6 bases). The V and J ends lost 0 bases and 2 bases respectively, with 14 bases between them. Per germline, CDR1 MNHEY and CDR2 SVGEGT. The CDR3 covers 16 residues. CDR3 sequence (DNA): TGTGCCAGCAGTTACTCGACTGGCGGGACCCCCTACGAGCAGTACTTC. Translated: CASSYSTGGTPYEQYF.

This rearrangement joins TRBV6-4 to TRBJ1-6; D remains unclear. The CDR3 spans 11 residues. Per the germline V gene, CDR1 is MRHNA and CDR2 is SNTAGT. The V and J ends lost 4 bases and 10 bases respectively, with 5 bases between them. The DNA of the CDR3 is TGTGCCAGCAGTGCTATGTCACCCCTCCACTTT. Its translation: CASSAMSPLHF.

This chain joins TRBV11-1 and TRBJ2-2; no clear D. The CDR3 contains 13 residues. V was trimmed by 2 bases and J by 4 bases, leaving 5 bases between them. Germline-derived CDR1 and CDR2 are SGHAT and FQDESV (reference sequence). CDR3 sequence (DNA): TGTGCCAGCAGCTTACACAGCACCGGGGAGCTGTTTTTT. Translated: CASSLHSTGELFF.

The J gene is TRBJ2-4, the V gene TRBV6-5, with 8 bases fitting TRBD2. Germline values: CDR1 MNHEY, CDR2 SVGAGI. The CDR3 length is 15 residues. With 3 bases clipped from V and 6 bases from J, the junction kept 7 bases outside the gene matches. CDR3 sequence: CASSYLSGTTNIQYF. CDR3 DNA: TGTGCCAGCAGTTATCTTAGCGGGACCACAAACATTCAGTACTTC.

The chain couples TRBV24-1 to TRBJ2-5; 8 bases are shared with TRBD1. The germline V gene has CDR1 KGHDR and CDR2 SFDVKD. The V segment lost 5 bases and the J segment 5 bases; nucleotides outside the gene matches: 12. CDR3 size: 16 residues. CDR3 DNA sequence: TGTGCCACCAGTGCCCCCCAGGGGGCTAGACTTGAGACCCAGTACTTC. It codes for CATSAPQGARLETQYF.

The chain combines TRBV7-8 with TRBJ2-1; 10 positions match TRBD2. The V segment lost 4 bases and the J segment 7 bases; nucleotides outside the gene matches: 10. The CDR3 sequence is 16 residues long. Looked up from germline, CDR1 is SGHVS and CDR2 is FQNEAQ. The CDR3 spells CASSWGSSGRSNEQFF. In DNA, the CDR3 is TGTGCCAGCAGCTGGGGGTCTAGCGGGAGATCAAATGAGCAGTTCTTC.

This clone was observed a single time. The V gene is TRBV18, the J gene TRBJ2-5; possibly TRBD1 for D (5 bases). V was pared by 2 bases and J by 3 bases, with 13 bases between. CDR3 size: 15 residues. Germline CDR1 is KGHSH and CDR2 is LQKENI. The CDR3 DNA sequence: TGTGCCAGCTCACCAACCAGGGTCTACGAAGAGACCCAGTACTTC. Translating gives CASSPTRVYEETQYF.

This sequence joins TRBV19 and TRBJ1-1, with D maybe TRBD1 (6 bases). The germline gives CDR1 LNHDA, CDR2 SQIVND (reference sequence). Trimming took off 3 bases at V and 6 bases at J, with 11 bases between the two ends. The CDR3 sequence is 13 residues long. The CDR3: CASSMYRDAEAFF. DNA of the CDR3: TGTGCCAGTAGTATGTACAGGGACGCTGAAGCTTTCTTT.

The gene calls are TRBV18 and TRBJ2-1; 9 nucleotides line up with TRBD1. The CDR3 runs 15 residues. The trim removed 3 bases at V and 7 bases at J, leaving 7 bases unmatched. Germline loops: CDR1 KGHSH, CDR2 LQKENI. CDR3 region: CASSPGTGTWNEQFF. The CDR3 region has the DNA TGTGCCAGCTCACCCGGGACAGGGACTTGGAATGAGCAGTTCTTC.

The chain employs TRBV5-4 and TRBJ1-5, with 8 bases matching TRBD1. With V trimmed by 3 bases and J by 2 bases, 4 bases remained unmatched. This CDR3 spans 15 amino acids. Germline lookup yields CDR1 SGHNT and CDR2 YYREEE (reference sequence). The CDR3 protein is CASSSGGMGNQPQHF. DNA for the CDR3: TGTGCCAGCAGCTCAGGGGGCATGGGCAATCAGCCCCAGCATTTT.

This chain uses TRBV12-3 or TRBV12-4 with TRBJ1-6; the D is unclear. The V end lost 5 bases, the J end lost 9 bases, and 8 bases lay between the germline ends. The CDR3 runs 12 residues. This chain's CDR3 is CASSISGSPLHF. Written as DNA, the CDR3 is TGTGCCAGCAGTATCAGTGGTTCACCCCTCCACTTT.

The chain combines TRBV24-1 with TRBJ1-3, with 7 bases matching TRBD1. The CDR3 is made up of 16 amino acids. Trimming removed 12 bases from V and 0 bases from J; junction bases left unmatched: 13. Per germline, CDR1 KGHDR and CDR2 SFDVKD. This chain's CDR3 is CALQGPRIISGNTIYF. Written as DNA, the CDR3 is TGTGCCCTACAGGGGCCCCGAATTATCTCTGGAAACACCATATATTTT.

The chain is built from TRBV19 and TRBJ1-5, with TRBD1 identical over 12 bases. Germline values: CDR1 LNHDA, CDR2 SQIVND (reference sequence). The CDR3 covers 15 residues. J gave up 7 bases and V 3 bases, and 4 bases lay outside the gene matches. The CDR3 is CASSIRDRGLQPQHF. The CDR3 coding sequence is TGTGCCAGTAGTATCCGGGACAGGGGGCTCCAGCCCCAGCATTTT.